One and the same sample provided the 18 T cell receptor beta chains below, sequenced in a study of blood T cell repertoires in COVID-19 (dated by TCRdb to the early 2020s). Receptor amplification or capture employed the immunoSEQ multiplex PCR assay. Imported from immuneACCESS, the table was reduced by TCRdb to in-frame sequences with V and J called. These copies leave out some clones; in studies compared against another copy, an unresolved V gene accounts for under half, and the cause of the remainder is not known. This sample has about 140,000 clones in its table, and approximately 80% of those were observed once. Around 3.9% of the sample is in the top ten clones. Sequenced input: PBMCs or T cells enriched from blood (not recorded which). The receptors here all came from a man aged 45-60 years in a cohort exposed to, infected with or recovered from COVID-19 (not recorded which).

The chain carries TRBV7-8 and TRBJ2-1, with D maybe TRBD2 (7 bases). V dropped 4 bases and J dropped 4 bases, with 14 bases sitting between them. CDR1 SGHVS and CDR2 FQNEAQ come from the germline V gene. The length of the CDR3 is 15 residues. The CDR3 reads CASSSRGGGYNEQFF. The CDR3 nucleotides are TGTGCCAGCAGCTCCAGAGGGGGGGGATACAATGAGCAGTTCTTC.

The chain has TRBV29-1 and TRBJ1-2; weak D call: TRBD1 (6 bases). The V gene lost 6 bases and the J gene lost 6 bases, with 17 bases spanning the gap. Germline V gives CDR1 SQVTM, CDR2 ANQGSEA. The CDR3 contains 13 residues. The CDR3: CSVLIQGIDGYTF. The CDR3 DNA follows: TGCAGCGTGCTTATACAGGGAATTGATGGCTACACCTTC.

The rearrangement uses TRBV6-2 or TRBV6-3 and TRBJ2-5; D is possibly TRBD2 (5 bases). Germline V gene lookup returns CDR1 MNHEY and CDR2 SVGEGT. Trimming took 2 bases from V and 5 from J, leaving 27 bases between them. This CDR3 comprises 19 residues. CDR3 nucleotide sequence: TGTGCCAGCAGTTACCGGTCTCGGACCGGCCGAGGGCCCCGGGAGACCCAGTACTTC. It translates to CASSYRSRTGRGPRETQYF.

The rearrangement joins TRBV18 to TRBJ2-3; 13 bases fit TRBD2. With 1 base clipped from V and 8 bases from J, the junction kept 6 bases outside the gene matches. The CDR3 is made up of 16 amino acids. Germline CDR1 and CDR2: KGHSH and LQKENI. Here the CDR3 reads CASSPRLAGGGFTQYF. The CDR3 region has the DNA TGTGCCAGCTCACCACGACTAGCGGGAGGAGGATTTACGCAGTATTTT. The entire variable domain, with the rest obtained from reference TRBV18 and TRBJ2-3, is as follows: NAGVMQNPRHLVRRRGQEARLRCSPMKGHSHVYWYRQLPEEGLKFMVYLQKENIIDESGMPKERFSAEFPKEGPSILRIQQVVRGDSAAYFCASSPRLAGGGFTQYFGPGTRLTVL.

This clone was seen once. The rearrangement joins TRBV6-5 to TRBJ2-7, with D tentatively TRBD1 (6 bases). The CDR3 extends over 12 amino acids. In germline, CDR1 is MNHEY, CDR2 SVGAGI. V gave up 8 bases and J gave up 0 bases, with 8 bases separating them. The CDR3 DNA is TGTGCCAGCGGACAGTTCTCCTACGAGCAGTACTTC. Its translation: CASGQFSYEQYF.

This sequence joins TRBV21-1 and TRBJ1-5; the table's TRBD1 call for D was not verified on the DNA. TRBV21-1 is a listed pseudogene. There are 20 residues in the CDR3. The CDR3 here is CASSTTRGQGVYPSNQPQHF. The CDR3 DNA sequence: TGTGCCAGCAGCACAACTAGGGGACAGGGGGTCTATCCGAGCAATCAGCCCCAGCATTTT.

This rearrangement joins TRBV2 to TRBJ2-5; 10 bases are a match to TRBD2. The CDR3 sequence is 14 residues long. V dropped 10 bases and J dropped 5; count of bases not matched to a gene: 10. The germline CDR1 and CDR2 sequences are SNHLY and FYNNEI. The CDR3 nucleotides are TGTGCCAACCGAGCGGGAGGGCCTTTGGAGACCCAGTACTTC. It translates to CANRAGGPLETQYF. Complete variable domain (other parts from reference TRBV2 and TRBJ2-5): EPEVTQTPSHQVTQMGQEVILRCVPISNHLYFYWYRQILGQKVEFLVSFYNNEISEKSEIFDDQFSVERPDGSNFTLKIRSTKLEDSAMYFCANRAGGPLETQYFGPGTRLLVL.

This clone was observed a single time. The chain uses TRBV30 and TRBJ2-6; D call uncertain. This CDR3 is 12 amino acids long. Trimming cost V 3 bases and J 3 bases, with 3 bases left between them. Germline CDR1 and CDR2: GTSNPN and SVGIG (reference sequence). The CDR3 loop reads CAWSSGANVLTF. The CDR3 nucleotides are TGTGCCTGGAGCAGTGGGGCCAACGTCCTGACTTTC.

The CDR3 here is CASSSRVGNQPQHF. The CDR3 DNA sequence: TGTGCCAGCAGTTCCAGGGTTGGCAATCAGCCCCAGCATTTT. This sequence joins TRBV5-6 and TRBJ1-5; a possible D gene is TRBD1 (5 bases). The CDR3 consists of 14 residues. CDR1 is SGHDT and CDR2 is YYEEEE in the germline V gene. Between the trimmed V and J ends, which lost 5 bases and 2 bases, there was a span of 11 bases.

CDR3 residues: CSVVSESTQYF. CDR3 DNA sequence: TGCAGCGTTGTTAGTGAGTCGACCCAGTACTTC. The genes are TRBV29-1 and TRBJ2-5; no reliable D call. Trimming removed 4 bases from V and 7 bases from J, with 10 bases in between. Germline CDR1 and CDR2: SQVTM and ANQGSEA. The CDR3 sequence is 11 residues long.

This clone was recorded a few times. The same CDR3 can be traced to other DNA sequences in this sample. The chain employs TRBV12-3 or TRBV12-4 and TRBJ2-5; D not certain. Trimming took off 3 bases at V and 3 bases at J, with 2 bases between the two ends. The CDR3 extends over 11 amino acids. The CDR3 loop reads CASSFKETQYF. CDR3 nucleotides: TGTGCCAGCAGTTTCAAAGAGACCCAGTACTTC.

V usage is TRBV7-9 and J usage is TRBJ2-7, with 8 bases lining up with TRBD2. CDR1 and CDR2 from the germline V gene are SEHNR and FQNEAQ (reference sequence). V gave up 5 bases and J gave up 6 bases; unmatched junction bases: 3. The CDR3 runs to 12 residues. Here the CDR3 DNA reads TGTGCCAGCAGCCCGGGGGGGACCGAGCAGTACTTC. Residues: CASSPGGTEQYF.

On this clone itself: The junction departs from germline at one end; a sequencing error may be responsible. The chain uses TRBV5-8 and TRBJ2-3; 7 bases fit TRBD2. Germline V gene lookup returns CDR1 SGHTS and CDR2 YDEGEE. The CDR3 runs 14 residues. CDR3 residues: CASSFGLGTDTQYF. As DNA, the CDR3 is TGTGCCAGCAGCTTTGGACTAGGCACGGATACGCAGTATTTT.

The V gene is TRBV7-9, the J gene TRBJ2-2; D may be TRBD2 (5 bases). Trimming removed 4 bases at V and 4 bases at J, with 13 bases between. The germline V gene has CDR1 SEHNR and CDR2 FQNEAQ (reference sequence). The CDR3 is 15 residues long. The CDR3 region is CASSSTIEGTGELFF. DNA of the CDR3: TGTGCCAGCAGCTCCACCATCGAGGGCACCGGGGAGCTGTTTTTT.

CDR3 in amino acids: CSASDGKQFF. CDR3 DNA: TGCAGTGCTAGTGACGGGAAGCAGTTCTTC. The chain uses TRBV20-1 and TRBJ2-1; the D gene is possibly TRBD2 (5 bases). CDR1 DFQATT and CDR2 SNEGSKA come from the germline V gene (reference sequence). V was trimmed by 3 bases and J by 11 bases, leaving 8 bases between them. The CDR3 covers 10 residues.

The chain recombines TRBV20-1 with TRBJ2-5; the D is unclear. CDR3 length: 11 amino acids. Germline V lookup: CDR1 DFQATT, CDR2 SNEGSKA (reference sequence). V lost 3 bases and J lost 5, with 7 bases in between. The CDR3 loop reads CSASAAETQYF. The CDR3 region has the DNA TGCAGTGCTAGCGCAGCGGAGACCCAGTACTTC.

V is TRBV18 and J is TRBJ1-6, with D perhaps matching TRBD1 (5 bases). The CDR3 spans 15 residues. Trimming removed 3 bases at V and 6 bases at J, with 12 bases between. Looked up from germline, CDR1 is KGHSH and CDR2 is LQKENI. CDR3 in amino acids: CASSPRGLTNSPLHF. The CDR3 coding sequence is TGTGCCAGCTCACCGCGGGGACTGACTAATTCACCCCTCCACTTT.

The rearrangement joins TRBV30 to TRBJ2-3; D gene ambiguous. The V gene lost 0 bases and the J gene lost 2 bases, with 12 bases spanning the gap. The CDR3 length is 15 residues. Germline CDR1 GTSNPN, CDR2 SVGIG (reference sequence). In DNA form, the CDR3 reads TGTGCCTGGAGTGTACGTGGTAGCTTCACAGATACGCAGTATTTT. Protein product: CAWSVRGSFTDTQYF.